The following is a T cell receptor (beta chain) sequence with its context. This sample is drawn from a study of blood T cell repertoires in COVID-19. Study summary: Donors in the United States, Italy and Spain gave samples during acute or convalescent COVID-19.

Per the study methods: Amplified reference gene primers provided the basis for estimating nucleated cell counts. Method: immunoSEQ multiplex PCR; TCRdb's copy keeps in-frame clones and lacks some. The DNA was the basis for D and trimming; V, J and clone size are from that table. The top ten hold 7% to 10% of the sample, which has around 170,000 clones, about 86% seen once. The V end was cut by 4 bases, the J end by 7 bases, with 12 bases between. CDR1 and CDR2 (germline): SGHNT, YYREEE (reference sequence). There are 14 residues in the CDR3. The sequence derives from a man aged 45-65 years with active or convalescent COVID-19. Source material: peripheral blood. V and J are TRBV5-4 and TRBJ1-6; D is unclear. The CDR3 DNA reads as TGTGCCAGCAGCATCGACATTCAGAATTCACCCCTCCACTTT. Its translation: CASSIDIQNSPLHF.